The rows below give T cell receptor beta chains drawn from one sample of a study of shared clonotypes between healthy human individuals. Data came from immunoSEQ multiplex PCR; TCRdb stores just in-frame clones and leaves some out. The sample yields 2.5 million or so clones, approximately 90% seen once. Sequencing was performed on naive CD4+ T cells sorted from blood. These receptors came from a man between 18 and 35 years old in good health. Both conserved end residues are part of each CDR3. Each record gives: J gene, V gene, D gene, clone size, CDR3 DNA, CDR3 protein. D genes are given only for firm matches. Clone size is shown for a subset of rows, as once, few, many or a class of expanded clone.

j_gene: TRBJ2-3; v_gene: TRBV5-1; d_gene: NA; abundance: NA; CDR3nt: TGCGCCAGCAGCTCTCAGTCAGACAGCACAGATACGCAGTATTTT; CDR3aa: CASSSQSDSTDTQYF
j_gene: TRBJ2-1; v_gene: TRBV19; d_gene: NA; abundance: NA; CDR3nt: TGTGCCAGTAGTATAGGATCTCTTGGTAATGAGCAGTTCTTC; CDR3aa: CASSIGSLGNEQFF
j_gene: TRBJ1-2; v_gene: TRBV2; d_gene: NA; abundance: NA; CDR3nt: TGTGCCAGCAGTGCTACAGGTGGGAAGGATGGCTACACCTTC; CDR3aa: CASSATGGKDGYTF
j_gene: TRBJ2-3; v_gene: TRBV6-5; d_gene: NA; abundance: NA; CDR3nt: TGTGCCAGCAGTTACTCGGCGGGGCGCACAGATACGCAGTATTTT; CDR3aa: CASSYSAGRTDTQYF
j_gene: TRBJ2-1; v_gene: TRBV7-2; d_gene: NA; abundance: NA; CDR3nt: TGTGCCAGCAGCTTAGCCGAGGGGAGCTCCTACAATGAGCAGTTCTTC; CDR3aa: CASSLAEGSSYNEQFF
j_gene: TRBJ2-3; v_gene: TRBV29-1; d_gene: NA; abundance: NA; CDR3nt: TGCAGCGTTGTGGGGGGGGGACAGCGAACAGATACGCAGTATTTT; CDR3aa: CSVVGGGQRTDTQYF
j_gene: TRBJ1-1; v_gene: TRBV7-2; d_gene: NA; abundance: once; CDR3nt: TGTGCTAACAGCTTTAGGGAGAACACTGAAGCTTTCTTT; CDR3aa: CANSFRENTEAFF
j_gene: TRBJ1-1; v_gene: TRBV6-6; d_gene: NA; abundance: NA; CDR3nt: TGTGCCAGCAGCCAACTACAGGGGAACACTGAAGCTTTCTTT; CDR3aa: CASSQLQGNTEAFF
j_gene: TRBJ2-7; v_gene: TRBV21-1; d_gene: NA; abundance: NA; CDR3nt: TGTGCCAGCAGCATGTGGGGGACAGGGGGCCCGAGGAGCTCCTACGAGCAGTACTTC; CDR3aa: CASSMWGTGGPRSSYEQYF
j_gene: TRBJ2-2; v_gene: TRBV10-3; d_gene: NA; abundance: NA; CDR3nt: TGTGCCATCAGTGGCGCCGGGGAGCTGTTTTTT; CDR3aa: CAISGAGELFF